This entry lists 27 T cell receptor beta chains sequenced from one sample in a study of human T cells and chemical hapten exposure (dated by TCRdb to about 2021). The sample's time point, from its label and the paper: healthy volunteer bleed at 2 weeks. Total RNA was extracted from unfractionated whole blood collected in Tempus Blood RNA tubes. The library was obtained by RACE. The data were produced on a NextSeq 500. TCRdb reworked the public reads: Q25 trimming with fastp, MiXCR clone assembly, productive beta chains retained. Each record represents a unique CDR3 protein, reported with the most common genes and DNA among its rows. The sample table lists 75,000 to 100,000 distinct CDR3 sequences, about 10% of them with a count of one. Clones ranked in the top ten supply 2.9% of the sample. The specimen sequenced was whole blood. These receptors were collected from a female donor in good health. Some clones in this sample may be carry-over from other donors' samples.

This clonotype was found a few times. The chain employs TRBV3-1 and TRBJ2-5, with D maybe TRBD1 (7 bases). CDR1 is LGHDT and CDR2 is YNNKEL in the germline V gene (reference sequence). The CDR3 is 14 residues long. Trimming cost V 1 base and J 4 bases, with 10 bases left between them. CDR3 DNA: TGTGCCAGCAGCCAAGCCAGGGGGGCAGAGACCCAGTACTTC. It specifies CASSQARGAETQYF.

The CDR3 is CSARPVAKNIQYF. The CDR3 DNA sequence: TGCAGTGCTAGACCAGTAGCCAAAAACATTCAGTACTTC. The chain combines TRBV20-1 with TRBJ2-4; D ambiguous. CDR3 length equals 13 residues. Germline assignment: CDR1 DFQATT and CDR2 SNEGSKA (reference sequence). The ends were cut back, 2 bases at V and 0 bases at J, with 5 bases in the middle.

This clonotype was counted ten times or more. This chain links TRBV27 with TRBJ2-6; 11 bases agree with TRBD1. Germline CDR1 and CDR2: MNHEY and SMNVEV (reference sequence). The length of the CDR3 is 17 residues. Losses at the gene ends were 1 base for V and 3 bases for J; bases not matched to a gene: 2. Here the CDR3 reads CASSLWTGGSGANVLTF. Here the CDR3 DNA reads TGTGCCAGCAGTTTATGGACAGGGGGCAGTGGGGCCAACGTCCTGACTTTC.

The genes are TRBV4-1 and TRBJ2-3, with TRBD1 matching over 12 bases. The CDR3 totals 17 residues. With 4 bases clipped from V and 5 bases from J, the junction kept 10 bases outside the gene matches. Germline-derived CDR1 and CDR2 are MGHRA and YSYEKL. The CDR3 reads CASSRDVGTGGLDTQYF. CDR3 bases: TGCGCCAGCAGCCGAGACGTCGGGACAGGGGGCTTAGATACGCAGTATTTT.

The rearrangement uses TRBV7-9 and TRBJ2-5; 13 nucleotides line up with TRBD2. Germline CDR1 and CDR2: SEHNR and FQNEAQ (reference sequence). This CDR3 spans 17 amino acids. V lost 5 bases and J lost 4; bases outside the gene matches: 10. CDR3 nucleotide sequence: TGTGCCAGCAGCGGGTTAGGACTAGCGGGAGCACGAGAGACCCAGTACTTC. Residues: CASSGLGLAGARETQYF.

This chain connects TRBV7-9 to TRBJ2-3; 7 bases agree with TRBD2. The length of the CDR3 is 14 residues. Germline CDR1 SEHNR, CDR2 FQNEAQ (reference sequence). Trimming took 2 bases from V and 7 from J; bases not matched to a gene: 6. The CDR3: CASSLSRESHTQYF. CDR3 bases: TGTGCCAGCAGCTTATCGCGGGAGTCCCATACGCAGTATTTT.

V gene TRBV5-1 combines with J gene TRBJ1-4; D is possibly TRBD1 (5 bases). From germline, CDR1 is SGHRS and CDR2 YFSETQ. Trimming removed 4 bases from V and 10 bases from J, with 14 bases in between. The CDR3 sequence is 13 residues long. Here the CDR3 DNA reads TGCGCCAGCAGCGCGAGGACAACCGCAAAACTGTTTTTT. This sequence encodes CASSARTTAKLFF. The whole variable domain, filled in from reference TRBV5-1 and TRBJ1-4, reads KAGVTQTPRYLIKTRGQQVTLSCSPISGHRSVSWYQQTPGQGLQFLFEYFSETQRNKGNFPGRFSGRQFSNSRSEMNVSTLELGDSALYLCASSARTTAKLFFGSGTQLSVL.

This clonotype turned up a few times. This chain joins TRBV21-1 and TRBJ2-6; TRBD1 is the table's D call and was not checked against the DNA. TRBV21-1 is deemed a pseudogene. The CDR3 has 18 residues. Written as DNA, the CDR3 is TGTGCCAGCAGCCCGAGGTGGGACATCTCCTCTGGGGCCAACGTCCTGACTTTC. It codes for CASSPRWDISSGANVLTF.

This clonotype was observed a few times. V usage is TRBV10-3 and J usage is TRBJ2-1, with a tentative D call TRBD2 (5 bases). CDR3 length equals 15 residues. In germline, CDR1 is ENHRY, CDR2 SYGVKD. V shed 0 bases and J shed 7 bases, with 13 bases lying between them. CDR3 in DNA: TGTGCCATCAGTGAGTCGGGAGCCGCCCGGAATGAGCAGTTCTTC. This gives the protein CAISESGAARNEQFF.

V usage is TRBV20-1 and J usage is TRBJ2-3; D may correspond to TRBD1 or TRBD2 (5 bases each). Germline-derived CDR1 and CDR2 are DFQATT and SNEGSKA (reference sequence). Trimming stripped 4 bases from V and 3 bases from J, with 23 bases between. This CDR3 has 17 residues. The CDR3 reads CSAIPLRGRDVTDTQYF. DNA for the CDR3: TGCAGTGCTATTCCTCTCCGGGGCAGGGATGTTACAGATACGCAGTATTTT.

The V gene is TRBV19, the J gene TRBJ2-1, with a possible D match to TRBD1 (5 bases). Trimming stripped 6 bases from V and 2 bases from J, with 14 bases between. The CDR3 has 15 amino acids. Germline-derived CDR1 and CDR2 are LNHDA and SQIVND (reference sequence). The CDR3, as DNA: TGTGCCAGTAGGGAAAAGGGGCTAGCCTACAATGAGCAGTTCTTC. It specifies CASREKGLAYNEQFF.

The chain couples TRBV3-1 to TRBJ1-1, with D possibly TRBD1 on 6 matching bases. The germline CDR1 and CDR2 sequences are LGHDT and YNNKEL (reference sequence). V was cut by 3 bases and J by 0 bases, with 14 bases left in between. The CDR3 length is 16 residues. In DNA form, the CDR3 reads TGTGCCAGCAGCCAGGCAAGACAGGACATGAACACTGAAGCTTTCTTT. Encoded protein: CASSQARQDMNTEAFF.

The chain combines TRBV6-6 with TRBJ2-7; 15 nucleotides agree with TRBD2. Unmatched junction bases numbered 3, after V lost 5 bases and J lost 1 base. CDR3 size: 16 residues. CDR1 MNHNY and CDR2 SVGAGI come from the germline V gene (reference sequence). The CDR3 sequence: CASSAGLAGGSYEQYF. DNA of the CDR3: TGTGCCAGCAGTGCAGGACTAGCGGGAGGGTCCTACGAGCAGTACTTC.

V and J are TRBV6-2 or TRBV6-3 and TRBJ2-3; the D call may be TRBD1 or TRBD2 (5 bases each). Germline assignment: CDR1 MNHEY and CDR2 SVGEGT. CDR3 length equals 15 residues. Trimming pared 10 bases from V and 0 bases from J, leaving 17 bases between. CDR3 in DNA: TGTGCCACCCAGTTGGCCGGGGACAGCACAGATACGCAGTATTTT. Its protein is CATQLAGDSTDTQYF.

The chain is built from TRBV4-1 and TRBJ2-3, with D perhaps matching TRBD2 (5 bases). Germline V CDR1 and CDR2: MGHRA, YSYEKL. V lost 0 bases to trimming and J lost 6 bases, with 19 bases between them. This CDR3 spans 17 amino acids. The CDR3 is CASSQDTEGRMEDTQYF. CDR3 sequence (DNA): TGCGCCAGCAGCCAAGATACAGAGGGCCGCATGGAGGATACGCAGTATTTT.

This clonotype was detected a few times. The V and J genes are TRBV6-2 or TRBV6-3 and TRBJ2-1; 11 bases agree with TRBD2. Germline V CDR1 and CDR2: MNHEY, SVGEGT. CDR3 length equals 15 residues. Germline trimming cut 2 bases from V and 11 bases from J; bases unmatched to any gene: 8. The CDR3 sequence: CASSYTVRLAGKQFF. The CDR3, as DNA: TGTGCCAGCAGTTACACAGTAAGACTAGCGGGGAAGCAGTTCTTC.

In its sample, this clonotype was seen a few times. The CDR3 spells CASSLGQGVISGGTDTQYF. Here the CDR3 DNA reads TGTGCCAGCAGCCTGGGACAGGGAGTGATCAGCGGGGGCACAGATACGCAGTATTTT. This chain joins TRBV7-9 and TRBJ2-3, with TRBD1 matching over 9 bases. The CDR3 consists of 19 residues. Germline V gene data show CDR1 as SEHNR and CDR2 as FQNEAQ (reference sequence). Germline trimming cut 5 bases from V and 1 base from J; bases unmatched to any gene: 16.

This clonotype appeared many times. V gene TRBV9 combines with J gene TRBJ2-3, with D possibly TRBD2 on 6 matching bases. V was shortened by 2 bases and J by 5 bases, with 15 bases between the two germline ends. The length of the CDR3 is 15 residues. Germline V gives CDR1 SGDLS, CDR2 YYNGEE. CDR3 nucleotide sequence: TGTGCCAGCAGCGTCTTGGAGGGCCGGGTAGATACGCAGTATTTT. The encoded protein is CASSVLEGRVDTQYF.

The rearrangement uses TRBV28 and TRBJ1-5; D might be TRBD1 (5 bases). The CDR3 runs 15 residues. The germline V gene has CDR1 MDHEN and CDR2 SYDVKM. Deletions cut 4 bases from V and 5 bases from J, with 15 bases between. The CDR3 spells CASSYGKKGYQPQHF. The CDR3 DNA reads TGTGCCAGCAGTTACGGAAAAAAGGGGTATCAGCCCCAGCATTTT.

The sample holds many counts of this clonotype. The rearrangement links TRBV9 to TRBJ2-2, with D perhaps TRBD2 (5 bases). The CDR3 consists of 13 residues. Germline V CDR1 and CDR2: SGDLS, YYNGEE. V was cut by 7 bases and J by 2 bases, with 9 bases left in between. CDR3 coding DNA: TGTGCCAGCGCACGGGGTAACACCGGGGAGCTGTTTTTT. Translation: CASARGNTGELFF.

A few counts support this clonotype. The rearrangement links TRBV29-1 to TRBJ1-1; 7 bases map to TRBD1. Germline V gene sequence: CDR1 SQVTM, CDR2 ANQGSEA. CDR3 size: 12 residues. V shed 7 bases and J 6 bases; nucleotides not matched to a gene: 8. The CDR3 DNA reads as TGCAGCGCCACCGAGGGGGCGGCTGAAGCTTTCTTT. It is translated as CSATEGAAEAFF.

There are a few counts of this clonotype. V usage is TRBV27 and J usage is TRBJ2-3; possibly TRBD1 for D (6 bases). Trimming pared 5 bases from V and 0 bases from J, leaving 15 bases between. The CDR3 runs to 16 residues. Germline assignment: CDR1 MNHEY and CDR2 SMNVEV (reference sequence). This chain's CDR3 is CASSPGRGTSTDTQYF. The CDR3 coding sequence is TGTGCCAGCAGTCCAGGAAGGGGGACGAGCACAGATACGCAGTATTTT.

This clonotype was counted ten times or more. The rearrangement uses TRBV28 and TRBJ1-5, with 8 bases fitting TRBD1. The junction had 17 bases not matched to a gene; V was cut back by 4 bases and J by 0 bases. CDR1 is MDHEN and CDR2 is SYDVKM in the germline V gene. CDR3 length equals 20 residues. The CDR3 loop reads CASSSHGTGLQHSSNQPQHF. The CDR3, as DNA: TGTGCCAGCAGTTCCCACGGGACAGGACTTCAGCATTCTAGCAATCAGCCCCAGCATTTT.

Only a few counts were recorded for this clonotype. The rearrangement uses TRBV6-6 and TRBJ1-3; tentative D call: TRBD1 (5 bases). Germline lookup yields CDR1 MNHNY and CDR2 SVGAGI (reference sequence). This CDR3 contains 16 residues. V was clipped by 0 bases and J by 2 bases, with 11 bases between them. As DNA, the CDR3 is TGTGCCAGCAGTTACTCTGGAGGAGGGGCTGGAAACACCATATATTTT. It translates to CASSYSGGGAGNTIYF.

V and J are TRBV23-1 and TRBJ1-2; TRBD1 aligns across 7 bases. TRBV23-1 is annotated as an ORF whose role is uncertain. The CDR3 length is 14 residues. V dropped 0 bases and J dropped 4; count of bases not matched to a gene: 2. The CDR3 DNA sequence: TGCGCCAGCAGTCAATCAGGGACAGTCTATGGCTACACCTTC. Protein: CASSQSGTVYGYTF.

This CDR3 reads CASSPRRVTYEQYF. CDR3 nucleotide sequence: TGTGCCAGCAGTCCCCGACGGGTAACCTACGAGCAGTACTTC. The rearrangement joins TRBV28 to TRBJ2-7; no clear D gene. Trimming removed 5 bases at V and 2 bases at J, with 13 bases between. Per the germline V gene, CDR1 is MDHEN and CDR2 is SYDVKM. CDR3 size: 14 residues.

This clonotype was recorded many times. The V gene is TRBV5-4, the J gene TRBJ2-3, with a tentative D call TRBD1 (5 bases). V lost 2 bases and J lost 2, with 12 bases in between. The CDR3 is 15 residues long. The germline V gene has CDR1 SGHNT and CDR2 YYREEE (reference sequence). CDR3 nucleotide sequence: TGTGCCAGCAGCTTTAGGGGTGCCTCCACAGATACGCAGTATTTT. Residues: CASSFRGASTDTQYF.